Below, one T cell receptor beta chain is given with its context. This sample was included in a study of blood T cell repertoires in COVID-19. Overall study: The cDNA or gDNA used as material had been derived from T cells, B-cell-depleted T cells, or PBMCs.

Measured with immunoSEQ multiplex PCR; TCRdb has only the in-frame clones, and not every one. The table shows approximately 94,000 clones, with roughly 87% occurring only once. V shed 6 bases, J shed 11 bases, and the junction held 9 bases outside the gene matches. Germline lookup yields CDR1 MDHEN and CDR2 SYDVKM. This CDR3 has 13 residues. The specimen was peripheral blood. This rearrangement joins TRBV28 to TRBJ1-4; 7 bases are a match to TRBD1. The clonotype comes from a man aged 30 to 45 in a cohort sampled during active COVID-19. The DNA for the CDR3 is TGTGCCAGCAGCCTTGTCGACAGGGACAAACTGTTTTTT. This gives the protein CASSLVDRDKLFF.